A selection of T cell receptor beta chains follows, all from one sample in a study of cytomegalovirus exposure and HLA in healthy donors. The repertoire was sequenced with immunoSEQ multiplex PCR; TCRdb's copy has only in-frame clones and lacks some. The table lists 100,000 or so clones, roughly 82% of them singletons. The sequencing input was PBMCs. The receptors come from a man aged 40-50 years in good health and CMV-seropositive. CDR3s include the opening cysteine and the closing phenylalanine or tryptophan. The D gene is left open where the match is weak. Where a row states a size, it is once, few, many or the class of an expanded clone; other rows omit it.

>TRBV7-9|-|TRBJ2-7|few
CASSPNPTGPYEQYF
TGTGCCAGCAGCCCCAACCCGACAGGTCCCTACGAGCAGTACTTC
>TRBV7-2|-|TRBJ2-7|-
CASSLAHYQSYEQYF
TGTGCCAGCAGCTTAGCGCACTATCAGAGCTACGAGCAGTACTTC
>TRBV19|TRBD1|TRBJ1-3|few
CASSRGSGGPGNTIYF
TGTGCCAGTAGTAGAGGGTCAGGGGGCCCTGGAAACACCATATATTTT
>TRBV7-2|-|TRBJ1-3|-
CASSPSGSHGTIYF
TGTGCCAGCAGCCCCTCAGGATCACATGGCACCATATATTTT
>TRBV4-1|TRBD1|TRBJ1-6|many
CASSQAGTGNSPLHF
TGCGCCAGCAGCCAAGCCGGGACAGGTAATTCACCCCTCCACTTT
>TRBV27|TRBD1|TRBJ1-5|-
CASREGQGNQPQHF
TGTGCCAGCAGGGAAGGACAGGGCAATCAGCCCCAGCATTTT
>TRBV5-1|-|TRBJ1-5|-
CASSMGQGANQPQHF
TGCGCCAGCAGCATGGGACAAGGGGCCAATCAGCCCCAGCATTTT
>TRBV6-6|-|TRBJ1-3|few
CASSSGLNTIYF
TGTGCCAGCAGCTCAGGGTTAAACACCATATATTTT
>TRBV5-1|TRBD1|TRBJ2-5|-
CASSLGGDRGETQYF
TGCGCCAGCAGCTTGGGAGGGGACAGGGGTGAGACCCAGTACTTC
>TRBV27|TRBD1|TRBJ2-1|-
CASSRTGTAYNEQFF
TGTGCCAGCAGTCGCACCGGGACAGCGTACAATGAGCAGTTCTTC
>TRBV15|-|TRBJ2-3|-
CATTRDSGTDTQYF
TGTGCCACAACGCGGGACAGCGGCACAGATACGCAGTATTTT
>TRBV6-5|-|TRBJ2-7|-
CASRATGYEQYF
TGTGCCAGCAGAGCGACCGGCTACGAGCAGTACTTC
>TRBV15|TRBD2|TRBJ2-1|once
CATSRGAGGPWDEQFF
TGTGCCACCAGCAGAGGAGCGGGGGGGCCGTGGGATGAGCAGTTCTTC
>TRBV4-1|-|TRBJ1-1|-
CASSQETGQLNTEAFF
TGCGCCAGCAGCCAAGAGACAGGACAGCTTAACACTGAAGCTTTCTTT
>TRBV14|-|TRBJ2-2|-
CASSPRQMNTGELFF
TGTGCCAGCAGCCCACGACAGATGAACACCGGGGAGCTGTTTTTT
>TRBV5-1|TRBD1|TRBJ2-7|-
CASSAGGGTGAYEQYF
TGCGCCAGCAGCGCGGGGGGTGGGACAGGGGCCTACGAGCAGTACTTC
>TRBV2|-|TRBJ2-7|-
CASKGDGGYEQYF
TGTGCCAGCAAGGGAGACGGAGGATACGAGCAGTACTTC
>TRBV4-1|-|TRBJ2-5|-
CASSQVQGETQYF
TGCGCCAGCAGCCAAGTCCAGGGAGAGACCCAGTACTTC
>TRBV18|-|TRBJ1-5|-
CASSGRSRNRPQHF
TGTGCCAGCTCGGGCAGGTCTCGCAATCGGCCCCAGCATTTT
>TRBV5-1|TRBD2|TRBJ2-1|-
CASSLRTSDGNEQFF
TGCGCCAGCAGCCTGCGGACTAGCGATGGCAATGAGCAGTTCTTC
>TRBV7-2|-|TRBJ2-5|-
CASTPWGTIQETQYF
TGTGCCAGCACCCCGTGGGGGACAATCCAAGAGACCCAGTACTTC
>TRBV11-2|-|TRBJ1-1|-
CASSLSPVNTEAFF
TGTGCCAGCAGCTTATCACCGGTGAACACTGAAGCTTTCTTT
>TRBV15|TRBD2|TRBJ2-1|few
CATSRTSGGASRQFF
TGTGCCACCAGCAGGACTAGCGGGGGGGCTTCTAGGCAGTTCTTC
>TRBV11-3|-|TRBJ2-7|once
CASSLAQGYEQYF
TGTGCCAGCAGCTTAGCACAGGGCTACGAGCAGTACTTC
>TRBV9|-|TRBJ1-1|-
CASSVEGRGLTEAFF
TGTGCCAGCAGCGTAGAGGGGAGGGGTCTCACTGAAGCTTTCTTT
>TRBV19|TRBD2|TRBJ2-3|-
CASSIGGGASTDTQYF
TGTGCCAGTAGTATAGGCGGGGGGGCGAGCACAGATACGCAGTATTTT
>TRBV7-3|-|TRBJ2-1|-
CASSLGQGNNNEQFF
TGTGCCAGCAGCCTGGGGCAGGGGAACAACAATGAGCAGTTCTTC
>TRBV28|-|TRBJ2-7|-
CASSLGPNYEQYF
TGTGCCAGCAGTTTGGGCCCCAACTACGAGCAGTACTTC
>TRBV11-2|TRBD2|TRBJ2-2|medium-sized
CASSGPGTSGVGELFF
TGTGCCAGCAGCGGACCCGGGACTAGCGGGGTCGGGGAGCTGTTTTTT
>TRBV4-3|-|TRBJ2-3|-
CASSPKRGGGDGTDTQYF
TGCGCCAGCAGCCCAAAAAGAGGGGGGGGAGATGGCACAGATACGCAGTATTTT
>TRBV5-1|-|TRBJ1-2|-
CASSLANTGFYGYTF
TGCGCCAGCAGCTTGGCCAACACAGGCTTCTATGGCTACACCTTC
>TRBV7-3|-|TRBJ2-7|-
CASSLTIGGEQYF
TGTGCCAGCAGCTTAACGATCGGGGGCGAGCAGTACTTC
>TRBV9|TRBD2|TRBJ2-3|-
CASSVHPVILAGGRPDTQYF
TGTGCCAGCAGCGTACACCCCGTCATTCTAGCGGGGGGGCGTCCAGATACGCAGTATTTT